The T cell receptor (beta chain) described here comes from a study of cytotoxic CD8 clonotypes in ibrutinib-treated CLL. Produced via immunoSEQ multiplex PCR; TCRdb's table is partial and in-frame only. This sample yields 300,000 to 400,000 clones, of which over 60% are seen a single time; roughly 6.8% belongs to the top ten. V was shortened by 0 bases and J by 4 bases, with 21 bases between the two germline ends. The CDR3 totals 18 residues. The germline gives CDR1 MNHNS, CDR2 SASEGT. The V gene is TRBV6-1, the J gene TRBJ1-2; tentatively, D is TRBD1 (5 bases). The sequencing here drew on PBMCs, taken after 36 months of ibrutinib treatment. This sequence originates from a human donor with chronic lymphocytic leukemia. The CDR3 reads CASSEAGGRGSVGYGYTF. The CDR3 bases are TGTGCCAGCAGTGAAGCGGGGGGTAGGGGCTCCGTCGGCTATGGCTACACCTTC.